This record concerns one T cell receptor (beta chain) sequence. This record comes from a study of T cell changes during pregnancy in multiple sclerosis. Germline assignment: CDR1 MNHEY and CDR2 SVGAGI. The V and J ends lost 5 bases and 0 bases respectively, with 5 bases between them. The CDR3 covers 14 residues. Some clones are missing from TCRdb's copy, which holds only in-frame ones; the method was immunoSEQ multiplex PCR. The sample lists 30,000 to 40,000 clones; approximately 90% were seen once. Here the sequenced sample was CD4+ T cells from peripheral blood mononuclear cells, taken in the third trimester of pregnancy. This chain joins TRBV6-5 and TRBJ1-6; D is possibly TRBD1 (5 bases). The receptor comes from a female donor in good health, enrolled as a control in a pregnancy study. The CDR3 region is CASSDSSYNSPLHF. CDR3 nucleotides: TGTGCCAGCAGTGACAGCTCCTATAATTCACCCCTCCACTTT.